A single sample is the source of the 11 T cell receptor beta chains below, sequenced in a study of T cells in Graves' hyperthyroidism and ophthalmopathy. Amplification targeted TCR beta CDR3 regions from RNA transcripts. HTBI primers were used for first-round RT-PCR of the TCR CDR3. A single record per CDR3 protein comes from TCRdb applying MiXCR to the multiplex PCR reads. This sample yields fewer than 450,000 distinct CDR3 sequences, of which around a sixth are seen a single time; around 40% belongs to the top ten. Sequences were obtained from blood. The receptor set was obtained from a man younger than 35 with Graves' ophthalmopathy.

This clonotype occurred many times. This chain links TRBV12-3 or TRBV12-4 with TRBJ1-2; perhaps TRBD1 as D (5 bases). V was shortened by 0 bases and J by 8 bases, with 13 bases between the two germline ends. The CDR3 runs 14 residues. CDR3 loop: CASSLAGRPGGYTF. CDR3 nucleotide sequence: TGTGCCAGCAGTTTAGCGGGACGCCCAGGGGGCTACACCTTC.

This clonotype appeared many times. The chain uses TRBV5-1 and TRBJ1-1, with TRBD1 matching over 7 bases. The CDR3 is made up of 14 amino acids. Germline V CDR1 and CDR2: SGHRS, YFSETQ. Trimming cost V 1 base and J 10 bases; bases outside gene matches: 10. The CDR3 protein is CASSLPEQGVSAFF. CDR3 coding DNA: TGCGCCAGCAGCTTGCCGGAGCAGGGGGTATCAGCTTTCTTT. The full variable domain, rest sourced from reference TRBV5-1 and TRBJ1-1, is KAGVTQTPRYLIKTRGQQVTLSCSPISGHRSVSWYQQTPGQGLQFLFEYFSETQRNKGNFPGRFSGRQFSNSRSEMNVSTLELGDSALYLCASSLPEQGVSAFFGQGTRLTVV.

In this sample, this clonotype turned up many times. CDR3 protein: CASGGVNQPQHF. DNA for the CDR3: TGTGCCAGTGGGGGGGTTAATCAGCCCCAGCATTTT. This chain connects TRBV7-8 to TRBJ1-5; D is perhaps TRBD1 (5 bases). Germline values: CDR1 SGHVS, CDR2 FQNEAQ. The CDR3 is made up of 12 amino acids. V gave up 9 bases and J gave up 4 bases, with 10 bases separating them. Complete variable domain (other parts from reference TRBV7-8 and TRBJ1-5): GAGVSQSPRYKVAKRGQDVALRCDPISGHVSLFWYQQALGQGPEFLTYFQNEAQLDKSGLPSDRFFAERPEGSVSTLKIQRTQQEDSAVYLCASGGVNQPQHFGDGTRLSIL.

The chain couples TRBV6-1 to TRBJ2-1; D may be TRBD2 (5 bases). The CDR3 covers 14 residues. The V and J ends lost 6 bases and 8 bases respectively, with 17 bases between them. In germline, CDR1 is MNHNS, CDR2 SASEGT. The CDR3 nucleotides read TGTGCCAGCAGCCCGACTACCCCCGGGGATGAGCAGTTCTTC. Amino acid sequence: CASSPTTPGDEQFF.

The sample holds many counts of this clonotype. V and J are TRBV5-1 and TRBJ2-1, with TRBD2 identical over 8 bases. Germline V lookup: CDR1 SGHRS, CDR2 YFSETQ. V trimming: 0 bases; J trimming: 6 bases; junction bases outside the gene matches: 11. The CDR3 consists of 17 residues. The CDR3 reads CASSLGSGTSIFNEQFF. The CDR3 DNA sequence: TGCGCCAGCAGCTTGGGATCTGGGACTAGTATCTTCAATGAGCAGTTCTTC.

This clonotype was seen a few times. The chain uses TRBV5-8 and TRBJ1-1; no reliable D call. CDR1 and CDR2 from the germline V gene are SGHTS and YDEGEE. The length of the CDR3 is 11 residues. V was shortened by 4 bases and J by 11 bases, with 12 bases between the two germline ends. CDR3 sequence reads: CASSLGLGAFF. Written as DNA, the CDR3 is TGTGCCAGCAGCCTGGGTCTTGGGGCTTTCTTT.

This clonotype has ten or more counts. The chain employs TRBV7-2 and TRBJ2-5; 12 nucleotides align to TRBD2. The CDR3 spans 15 residues. The J segment lost 4 bases and the V segment lost 4 bases, leaving 4 bases of the junction unmatched. Looked up from germline, CDR1 is SGHTA and CDR2 is FQGNSA. The CDR3 nucleotides read TGTGCCAGCAGCTGGGCTAGCGGGGGGGGAGAGACCCAGTACTTC. This codes for CASSWASGGGETQYF.

The rearrangement links TRBV6-1 to TRBJ2-1, with 8 bases matching TRBD1. This CDR3 contains 17 residues. The germline CDR1 and CDR2 sequences are MNHNS and SASEGT. Trimming took 6 bases from V and 0 from J; bases not matched to a gene: 10. The CDR3 coding sequence is TGTGCCAGCAGAACCGGACAGGGCCAGAGCTCCTACAATGAGCAGTTCTTC. Translated: CASRTGQGQSSYNEQFF.

This chain joins TRBV18 and TRBJ2-1, with 12 positions matching TRBD2. This CDR3 is 16 amino acids long. Germline lookup yields CDR1 KGHSH and CDR2 LQKENI. V shed 6 bases, J shed 4 bases, and the junction held 7 bases outside the gene matches. CDR3 in DNA: TGTGCCAGCTCGTCCCCGGGACTAGCGGGTTACAATGAGCAGTTCTTC. Encoded protein: CASSSPGLAGYNEQFF.

This clonotype was recorded a few times. Here the CDR3 reads CSARDYVGEETQYF. CDR3 nucleotides: TGCAGTGCTAGAGATTACGTCGGGGAAGAGACCCAGTACTTC. This chain connects TRBV20-1 to TRBJ2-5; perhaps TRBD2 as D (5 bases). This CDR3 is built from 14 residues. The V and J ends lost 0 bases and 3 bases respectively, with 11 bases between them. The V gene's germline CDR1 is DFQATT and CDR2 SNEGSKA (reference sequence).

The sample holds many counts of this clonotype. The chain's CDR3 is CASSLYGTDTQYF. CDR3 bases: TGCGCCAGCAGCTTGTACGGCACAGATACGCAGTATTTT. V and J are TRBV5-1 and TRBJ2-3; D is uncertain. Trimming removed 1 base at V and 1 base at J, with 4 bases between. CDR3 size: 13 residues. In germline, CDR1 is SGHRS, CDR2 YFSETQ.